Following are 17 T cell receptor beta chains from one sample sequenced in a study of T cells in Graves' hyperthyroidism and ophthalmopathy. The CDR3 regions of TCR beta were amplified from RNA transcripts. With the HTBI primer set, the TCR CDR3 went through a first round of RT-PCR. TCRdb called the multiplex PCR reads again in MiXCR, with one record for every CDR3 protein. The data contain about 710,000 distinct CDR3 sequences, about 16% of them singletons. The source material was blood. The receptors were gathered from a man in his late teens or twenties with Graves' hyperthyroidism.

This sequence joins TRBV20-1 and TRBJ2-7; 7 positions agree with TRBD2. Germline V gene data show CDR1 as DFQATT and CDR2 as SNEGSKA (reference sequence). Trimming took 5 bases from V and 5 from J; bases not matched to a gene: 6. CDR3 length equals 12 residues. CDR3 nucleotide sequence: TGCAGTGCTTCCCTGGGGGGGGACGAGCAGTACTTC. It specifies CSASLGGDEQYF.

V and J are TRBV28 and TRBJ2-1, with 10 bases matching TRBD2. Trimming at V came to 9 bases and at J to 2 bases, leaving 10 bases not matched to a gene. Germline CDR1 and CDR2: MDHEN and SYDVKM. This CDR3 has 16 residues. CDR3 region: CASGGIAGGPYNEQFF. CDR3 in DNA: TGTGCCAGTGGGGGGATAGCGGGAGGCCCCTACAATGAGCAGTTCTTC.

This clonotype occurred many times. V is TRBV6-2 or TRBV6-3 and J is TRBJ2-7, with 7 bases matching TRBD1. The CDR3 spans 16 residues. CDR1 and CDR2 from the germline V gene are MNHEY and SVGEGT. Losses at the gene ends were 0 bases for V and 0 bases for J; bases not matched to a gene: 5. CDR3 protein: CASSYSNRGTSYEQYF. The CDR3 coding sequence is TGTGCCAGCAGTTACTCGAACAGGGGCACCTCCTACGAGCAGTACTTC.

For this clonotype: The junction and the germline gene differ at one end; a read error may be behind it. The J gene is TRBJ1-1, the V gene TRBV19; D unresolved. CDR1 is LNHDA, CDR2 SQIVND, per germline (reference sequence). This CDR3 spans 12 amino acids. Written as DNA, the CDR3 is TGTGCCAGTAGTCGGGCAAACACTAAAGCTTTCTTC. Its protein product is CASSRANTKAFF. The complete variable domain, with remaining parts taken from reference TRBV19 and TRBJ1-1, reads DGGITQSPKYLFRKEGQNVTLSCEQNLNHDAMYWYRQDPGQGLRLIYYSQIVNDFQKGDIAEGYSVSREKKESFPLTVTSAQKNPTAFYLCASSRANTKAFFGQGTRLTVV.

This clonotype has a handful of counts. A much larger clone differs by one base, so this may be a read error. The chain uses TRBV12-3 or TRBV12-4 and TRBJ1-5; tentative D call: TRBD1 (5 bases). Deletions cut 6 bases from V and 5 bases from J, with 20 bases between. The CDR3 loop spans 16 amino acids. CDR3 DNA: TGTGCCAGCAGATTACGAACGTGGGGGTCGCATCAGCCCCAGCATTTT. Its translation: CASRLRTWGSHQPQHF.

This clonotype was seen ten or more times. The gene calls are TRBV30 and TRBJ1-5, with D perhaps matching TRBD1 (6 bases). The V end lost 4 bases, the J end lost 2 bases, and 9 bases lay between the germline ends. Germline V gene sequence: CDR1 GTSNPN, CDR2 SVGIG (reference sequence). This CDR3 comprises 13 residues. The CDR3 is CAWNRVGNQPQHF. The CDR3 DNA follows: TGTGCCTGGAACAGGGTAGGCAATCAGCCCCAGCATTTT.

This clonotype came up a few times. The J gene is TRBJ2-5, the V gene TRBV20-1; 8 bases agree with TRBD1. Germline CDR1 DFQATT, CDR2 SNEGSKA (reference sequence). This CDR3 is built from 14 residues. The V gene end was trimmed by 5 bases and the J gene end by 5 bases; junction bases not matched to a gene: 10. CDR3 loop: CSARVDRATETQYF. CDR3 nucleotides: TGCAGTGCTCGAGTGGACAGGGCCACGGAGACCCAGTACTTC.

The chain combines TRBV18 with TRBJ2-7; the D gene could be TRBD1 or TRBD2 (6 bases each). Germline CDR1 KGHSH, CDR2 LQKENI. CDR3 length: 14 amino acids. Trimming pared 3 bases from V and 6 bases from J, leaving 15 bases between. DNA for the CDR3: TGTGCCAGCTCACCTGCCGGGGGCGCCTTCGAGCAGTACTTC. Translated, it gives CASSPAGGAFEQYF.

Only a few counts were recorded for this clonotype. The J gene is TRBJ2-7, the V gene TRBV25-1, with D perhaps TRBD1 (6 bases). Trimming pared 7 bases from V and 3 bases from J, leaving 13 bases between. The V gene's germline CDR1 is MGHDK and CDR2 SYGVNS. There are 13 residues in the CDR3. The CDR3, as DNA: TGTGCCAGCATTCCCAGGGGTGACTACGAGCAGTACTTC. It is translated as CASIPRGDYEQYF.

In its sample, this clonotype was seen many times. The V gene is TRBV29-1, the J gene TRBJ2-7; D possibly corresponds to TRBD1 (5 bases). This CDR3 contains 14 residues. Germline V gene lookup returns CDR1 SQVTM and CDR2 ANQGSEA. The V gene lost 5 bases and the J gene lost 1 base, with 15 bases spanning the gap. The CDR3 DNA sequence: TGCAGCGTTCAGCCGCAGGGATCGTCCTACGAGCAGTACTTC. It yields the protein CSVQPQGSSYEQYF.

The chain uses TRBV3-1 and TRBJ2-5, with 10 positions matching TRBD1. Trimming took 4 bases from V and 8 from J; bases not matched to a gene: 7. CDR1 and CDR2 from the germline V gene are LGHDT and YNNKEL (reference sequence). This CDR3 has 14 residues. The CDR3 region has the DNA TGTGCCAGCAGCCTCCGGGACAGGGGCGCAACCCAGTACTTC. Its translation is CASSLRDRGATQYF.

In its sample, this clonotype was seen many times. The chain employs TRBV28 and TRBJ1-1; 7 positions match TRBD1. J gave up 0 bases and V 4 bases, and 2 bases lay outside the gene matches. Germline V gene sequence: CDR1 MDHEN, CDR2 SYDVKM. CDR3 length equals 14 residues. CDR3 amino acids: CASSSGGLNTEAFF. The DNA of the CDR3 is TGTGCCAGCAGTTCAGGGGGTTTGAACACTGAAGCTTTCTTT.

The rearrangement links TRBV11-2 to TRBJ2-4; 7 nucleotides line up with TRBD1. The CDR3 consists of 20 residues. Germline assignment: CDR1 SGHAT and CDR2 FQNNGV. V trimming: 4 bases; J trimming: 0 bases; junction bases outside the gene matches: 18. CDR3 sequence: CASSYSPDRHLELAKNIQYF. In DNA form, the CDR3 reads TGTGCCAGCAGCTACTCCCCGGACAGGCATTTAGAACTAGCCAAAAACATTCAGTACTTC.

The chain joins TRBV7-9 to TRBJ2-5; 7 bases align to TRBD2. The V gene end was trimmed by 3 bases and the J gene end by 7 bases; junction bases not matched to a gene: 11. Germline V gene data show CDR1 as SEHNR and CDR2 as FQNEAQ (reference sequence). The CDR3 is 15 amino acids. In DNA, the CDR3 is TGTGCCAGCAGCTTGGGATATGAGAGGGAGGGGACCCAGTACTTC. This translates into CASSLGYEREGTQYF.

The table lists this clonotype with a few counts. V is TRBV3-2 and J is TRBJ1-5; TRBD1, the table's D call, was not compared with the DNA. TRBV3-2 is listed as a pseudogene. The CDR3 runs 18 residues. CDR3 amino acids: CASSARDRDICSNQPQHF. The CDR3 nucleotides are TGTGCCAGCAGCGCTCGGGACAGGGATATTTGTAGCAATCAGCCCCAGCATTTT.

At least ten counts were recorded for this clonotype. The rearrangement uses TRBV6-1 and TRBJ1-5, with 9 nucleotides matching TRBD1. The CDR3 loop spans 13 amino acids. After removal of 6 bases from V and 9 bases from J, the junction contained 6 bases not matched to a gene. CDR1 and CDR2 from the germline V gene are MNHNS and SASEGT. CDR3 nucleotides: TGTGCCAGCAGGGACAGGGGTTTTTGGCCCCAGCATTTT. Its translation: CASRDRGFWPQHF.

In this sample, this clonotype turned up a few times. The chain links TRBV27 to TRBJ1-1; no firm D call. The CDR3 totals 13 residues. The V end was cut by 6 bases, the J end by 6 bases, with 14 bases between. Germline V gene sequence: CDR1 MNHEY, CDR2 SMNVEV (reference sequence). The CDR3 coding sequence is TGTGCCAGCAGGGTCTTAGGCTCATCTGAAGCTTTCTTT. Amino acids: CASRVLGSSEAFF.